The rows below give T cell receptor beta chains drawn from one sample of a study of blood T cell repertoires in COVID-19. The data were produced by immunoSEQ multiplex PCR, yet TCRdb's version contains in-frame clones alone and is incomplete. The table includes 150,000 to 200,000 clones, 82% detected once. What was sequenced was peripheral blood. The receptors originated from a woman between 65 and 79 years old with acute or convalescent COVID-19. The CDR3 runs from the conserved cysteine through the conserved F or W. Fields, in order: J gene, V gene, D gene, clone size, CDR3 DNA, CDR3 protein. A D gene is named only where the DNA matches it firmly. Clone size is shown for a subset of rows, as once, few, many or a class of expanded clone.

j_gene: TRBJ1-1; v_gene: TRBV18; d_gene: TRBD1; abundance: NA; CDR3nt: TGTGCCAGCTCCCCGTTTGTCCAGGGGGACACTGAAGCTTTCTTT; CDR3aa: CASSPFVQGDTEAFF
j_gene: TRBJ2-7; v_gene: TRBV18; d_gene: NA; abundance: NA; CDR3nt: TGTGCCAGCTCAATAATACTGAGCGAGCAGTACTTC; CDR3aa: CASSIILSEQYF
j_gene: TRBJ1-4; v_gene: TRBV5-1; d_gene: TRBD1; abundance: NA; CDR3nt: TGCGCCAGCAGCCCCGGGACAGGGCGTGAAAAACTGTTTTTT; CDR3aa: CASSPGTGREKLFF
j_gene: TRBJ1-4; v_gene: TRBV2; d_gene: TRBD1; abundance: NA; CDR3nt: TGTGCCAGCAGTGGGACAGGAGATAATGAAAAACTGTTTTTT; CDR3aa: CASSGTGDNEKLFF
j_gene: TRBJ1-2; v_gene: TRBV5-4; d_gene: TRBD1; abundance: NA; CDR3nt: TGTGCCAGCAGCCAGCCGGACAGGGCTGATGGCTACACCTTC; CDR3aa: CASSQPDRADGYTF
j_gene: TRBJ1-2; v_gene: TRBV30; d_gene: NA; abundance: NA; CDR3nt: TGTGCCTGGAGTAGGCAGGGTAGCTACACCTTC; CDR3aa: CAWSRQGSYTF
j_gene: TRBJ2-3; v_gene: TRBV9; d_gene: TRBD2; abundance: NA; CDR3nt: TGTGCCAGCAGCGTAGGTTCTAGCGGGAGTTCAGATACGCAGTATTTT; CDR3aa: CASSVGSSGSSDTQYF
j_gene: TRBJ2-3; v_gene: TRBV11-3; d_gene: TRBD2; abundance: once; CDR3nt: TGTGCCAGCAGCTTAGGTACTAGCGGGGGTACAGATACGCAGTATTTT; CDR3aa: CASSLGTSGGTDTQYF
j_gene: TRBJ2-7; v_gene: TRBV10-3; d_gene: NA; abundance: few; CDR3nt: TGTGCCATCAGTGGTGACAGTTACGAGCAGTACTTC; CDR3aa: CAISGDSYEQYF
j_gene: TRBJ2-5; v_gene: TRBV6-1; d_gene: TRBD1; abundance: NA; CDR3nt: TGTGCCAGCAGTGAGAGGGACAGGGTAAAAGAGACCCAGTACTTC; CDR3aa: CASSERDRVKETQYF
j_gene: TRBJ1-1; v_gene: TRBV12-1; d_gene: NA; abundance: few; CDR3nt: NA; CDR3aa: CASSLSVGQGTNTEAFF
j_gene: TRBJ2-6; v_gene: TRBV7-2; d_gene: TRBD2; abundance: NA; CDR3nt: TGTGCCAGCAGCTTAGTTAGCGGGAATGGGGCCAACGTCCTGACTTTC; CDR3aa: CASSLVSGNGANVLTF